This is a list of T cell receptor beta chains from one sample in a study of radiation and T cells in renal cell carcinoma. Profiling relied on immunoSEQ multiplex PCR, and the TCRdb table lists in-frame clones only, not all of them. The data contain some 120,000 clones, 88% of them singletons. The sequences come from blood, collected from a patient whose treatment included radiotherapy and nephrectomy. The source of these receptors is a woman between 65 and 79 years old with renal cell carcinoma. The CDR3 runs from the conserved cysteine through the conserved F or W. A D gene is named only where the DNA matches it firmly. Size is omitted from some rows. Given values are once, few, many or a class for expanded clones.

clone_size | j_call | v_call | d_call | cdr3_nt | cdr3_aa
. | TRBJ2-5 | TRBV19 | . | TGTGCCAGTAGTCCATCGTCGGGTCGGGAGACCCAGTACTTC | CASSPSSGRETQYF
few | TRBJ1-5 | TRBV19 | TRBD1 | TGTGCCAGTAGTCCGGACAGGTCGAATCAGCCCCAGCATTTT | CASSPDRSNQPQHF
. | TRBJ2-5 | TRBV10-3 | . | TGTGCCATCAGTGTCAGGGGCCAAGAGACCCAGTACTTC | CAISVRGQETQYF
. | TRBJ1-3 | TRBV7-8 | . | TGTGCCAGCAGCTTAGAGCGCGGGATTGGAAACACCATATATTTT | CASSLERGIGNTIYF
. | TRBJ2-3 | TRBV4-3 | TRBD2 | TGCGCCAGCAGCCATACAGCCGGGACTAGCAGGACAGATACGCAGTATTTT | CASSHTAGTSRTDTQYF
. | TRBJ2-3 | TRBV28 | TRBD1 | TGTGCCAGCAGTTTATTTGGGACAGGGGTAGATACGCAGTATTTT | CASSLFGTGVDTQYF
. | TRBJ2-1 | TRBV9 | TRBD2 | TGTGCCAGCAGCCCGGGAGGGGGTTATAGCAACAATGAGCAGTTCTTC | CASSPGGGYSNNEQFF
. | TRBJ2-2 | TRBV5-1 | TRBD2 | TGCGCCAGCAGCGAGACTAGCGGCACCGGGGAGCTGTTTTTT | CASSETSGTGELFF
. | TRBJ2-1 | TRBV19 | TRBD1 | TGTGCCAGTAGTTTGACAGGGGGCAATGAGCAGTTCTTC | CASSLTGGNEQFF
. | TRBJ2-1 | TRBV5-4 | . | TGTGCCAGCAGCAGGGTGACGGGGAGCTCCTACAATGAGCAGTTCTTC | CASSRVTGSSYNEQFF
. | TRBJ1-5 | TRBV7-2 | . | TGTGCCAGCAGCCTGACGGGGAGTAGCAATCAGCCCCAGCATTTT | CASSLTGSSNQPQHF
few | TRBJ1-1 | TRBV6-4 | TRBD1 | TGTGCCAGCAGTGATCAGGGGGACACTGAAGCTTTCTTT | CASSDQGDTEAFF
. | TRBJ1-5 | TRBV4-3 | . | TGCGCCAGCAGCCAAGATGCCAGGAACAATCAGCCCCAGCATTTT | CASSQDARNNQPQHF
. | TRBJ1-1 | TRBV10-3 | . | TGTGCCATCAGTGGGGGAGTAATGAACACTGAAGCTTTCTTT | CAISGGVMNTEAFF
once | TRBJ1-2 | TRBV7-3 | . | TGTGCCAGCAGCGGGGGCGGCGTCGGCTACACCTTC | CASSGGGVGYTF
. | TRBJ2-1 | TRBV7-2 | . | TGTGCCAGCAGCCGCTCCGGGAATGAGCAGTTCTTC | CASSRSGNEQFF
. | TRBJ1-1 | TRBV19 | . | TGTGCCAGTAGTATAGATCAGCTCTGGGAGGGACGGAACACTGAAGCTTTCTTT | CASSIDQLWEGRNTEAFF
. | TRBJ2-5 | TRBV29-1 | . | TGCAGCGGGAGGGGGGGGACCCAGTACTTC | CSGRGGTQYF
. | TRBJ1-2 | TRBV6-5 | TRBD1 | TGTGCCAGCAGTTATCTTACAGGGGAGAGAGGCTACACCTTC | CASSYLTGERGYTF
. | TRBJ2-3 | TRBV19 | TRBD2 | TGTGCCAGTAGTATGAGGACTAGCGGCACAGATACGCAGTATTTT | CASSMRTSGTDTQYF
. | TRBJ1-6 | TRBV19 | . | TGTGCCAGTAGTATAGCGGCCAGGAGCAATTCACCCCTCCACTTT | CASSIAARSNSPLHF
. | TRBJ2-5 | TRBV7-2 | . | TGTGCCAGCAGCCCGGGGGCAGGACAAGAGAGGACCCAGTACTTC | CASSPGAGQERTQYF
. | TRBJ1-2 | TRBV30 | . | TGTGCCTGGGTCCCTGGGGGATGGGGCGGTGGCTACACCTTC | CAWVPGGWGGGYTF
. | TRBJ2-1 | TRBV5-1 | TRBD2 | TGCGCCACCTCGACTAGCGGATACAATGAGCAGTTCTTC | CATSTSGYNEQFF
. | TRBJ2-7 | TRBV5-1 | TRBD1 | TGCGCCAGCAGCTTCAGGGGGGAGCAGTACTTC | CASSFRGEQYF
. | TRBJ2-5 | TRBV10-3 | TRBD1 | TGTGCCATCAGTCCCCAGACAGGGGGCTCAGAGACCCAGTACTTC | CAISPQTGGSETQYF
. | TRBJ1-1 | TRBV4-1 | TRBD1 | TGCGCCAGCAGCCATTCAGGGGGAATGAACACTGAAGCTTTCTTT | CASSHSGGMNTEAFF
. | TRBJ1-2 | TRBV13 | TRBD1 | TGTGCCAGCAGCTTGGGGACAGGGTCTTTCTATGGCTACACCTTC | CASSLGTGSFYGYTF
. | TRBJ2-1 | TRBV19 | . | TGTGCCAGTAGTATAGAGGGCAATGAGCAGTTCTTC | CASSIEGNEQFF
. | TRBJ2-7 | TRBV7-2 | TRBD2 | TGTGCCAGCAGCCTGACTAGCGGGGGGGAAAAAGAGCAGTACTTC | CASSLTSGGEKEQYF
. | TRBJ2-3 | TRBV25-1 | . | TGTGCCAGCAGGGACAGGAGGGCAGATACGCAGTATTTT | CASRDRRADTQYF
. | TRBJ1-5 | TRBV2 | . | TGTGCCAGCAGTGCAAGAAAGGGAGGAGGGGACAATCAGCCCCAGCATTTT | CASSARKGGGDNQPQHF
. | TRBJ2-7 | TRBV27 | TRBD1 | TGTGCCAGCAGTCCGTGGACAGGCCACTACGAGCAGTACTTC | CASSPWTGHYEQYF
. | TRBJ2-7 | TRBV28 | TRBD1 | TGTGCCAGCAGTCCTTCCCGGGACAGGGGCAACGAGCAGTACTTC | CASSPSRDRGNEQYF
once | TRBJ2-3 | TRBV10-1 | TRBD2 | TGCGCCAACGGACTAGCGGGGCGGGAAGATACGCAGTATTTT | CANGLAGREDTQYF
. | TRBJ2-5 | TRBV20-1 | . | TGCAGTGCTAGTGAAACCCGCCAGTACTTC | CSASETRQYF
. | TRBJ2-1 | TRBV5-6 | . | TGTGCCAGCAGCTCCGGCGCACTTAAAATCTCCTACAATGAGCAGTTCTTC | CASSSGALKISYNEQFF
. | TRBJ1-3 | TRBV29-1 | . | TGCAGCGCCCAGAGTTCTGGAAACACCATATATTTT | CSAQSSGNTIYF
. | TRBJ1-5 | TRBV9 | . | TGTGCCAGCAGCTCCGGGGATTTTGGAGGCAATCAGCCCCAGCATTTT | CASSSGDFGGNQPQHF
. | TRBJ1-5 | TRBV7-9 | . | TGTGCCAGCAGCCCCTCGGGACAGCCCCAGCATTTT | CASSPSGQPQHF
many | TRBJ2-7 | TRBV10-3 | . | TGTGCCATCAGTCAGAGGGACGAGCAGTACTTC | CAISQRDEQYF
. | TRBJ2-6 | TRBV28 | . | TGTGCCAGCAGACTCTCTGGGGCCAACGTCCTGACTTTC | CASRLSGANVLTF
. | TRBJ2-1 | TRBV20-1 | . | TGCAGTGCTAGAACGGCTGAGCAGTTCTTC | CSARTAEQFF
. | TRBJ2-1 | TRBV7-6 | . | TGTGCCAGCAGCTTAGGGCCATACGGTGAGCAGTTCTTC | CASSLGPYGEQFF
. | TRBJ2-7 | TRBV7-8 | TRBD1 | TGTGCCAGCAGCCGGGACAGGGGGCACGAGCAGTACTTC | CASSRDRGHEQYF
. | TRBJ1-2 | TRBV5-1 | . | TGCGCCAGCAGTCTCCAGCTGGGGTATGGCTACACCTTC | CASSLQLGYGYTF
. | TRBJ2-7 | TRBV7-2 | . | TGTGCCAGCAGCTTAGAACCTTACGAGCAGTACTTC | CASSLEPYEQYF
once | TRBJ2-1 | TRBV5-1 | . | TGCGCCAGCAGCTTCGGAGGGAGAGGAATCAATGAGCAGTTCTTC | CASSFGGRGINEQFF
. | TRBJ1-6 | TRBV7-3 | . | TGTGCCAGCAGCCGGGACAATAATTCACCCCTCCACTTT | CASSRDNNSPLHF
. | TRBJ1-1 | TRBV9 | . | TGTGCCAGCAGCCCTGCGGGGGATCAAACTGAAGCTTTCTTT | CASSPAGDQTEAFF
. | TRBJ2-2 | TRBV5-1 | TRBD2 | TGCGCCAGCAGGCTTGGTATAGCGGGGTCGAACACCGGGGAGCTGTTTTTT | CASRLGIAGSNTGELFF
. | TRBJ1-2 | TRBV6-1 | TRBD1 | TGTGCCAGCAGTGAGGGGGACAGGGAAGGCTATGGCTACACCTTC | CASSEGDREGYGYTF
. | TRBJ1-1 | TRBV28 | . | TGTGCCAGCAGTTTATACGCAGGCACTGAAGCTTTCTTT | CASSLYAGTEAFF
. | TRBJ2-5 | TRBV28 | . | TGTGCCAGCAGTATCTTTGTCGGGGGCCTTCAAGAGACCCAGTACTTC | CASSIFVGGLQETQYF
. | TRBJ1-6 | TRBV19 | . | TGTGCCAGTAGGGGCAGGGAGAATTCACCCCTCCACTTT | CASRGRENSPLHF